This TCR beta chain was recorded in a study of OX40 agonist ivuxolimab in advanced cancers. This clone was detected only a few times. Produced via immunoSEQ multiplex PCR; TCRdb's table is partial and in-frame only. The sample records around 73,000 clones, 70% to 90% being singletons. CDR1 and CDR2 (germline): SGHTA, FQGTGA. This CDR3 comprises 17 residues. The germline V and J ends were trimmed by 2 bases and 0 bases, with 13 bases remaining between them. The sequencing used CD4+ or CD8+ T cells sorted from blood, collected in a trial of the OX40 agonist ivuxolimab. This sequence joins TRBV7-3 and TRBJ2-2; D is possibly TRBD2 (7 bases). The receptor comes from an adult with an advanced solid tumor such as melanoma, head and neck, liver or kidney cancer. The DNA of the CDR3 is TGTGCCAGCAGCTTAGTAGGGGGGACTACGAACACCGGGGAGCTGTTTTTT. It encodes CASSLVGGTTNTGELFF.